The 6 T cell receptor beta chains below all came from one sample that was sequenced in a study of monozygotic twins with inflammatory bowel disease. TCRdb re-called the 5' RACE reads, yielding one record per CDR3 amino acid sequence without DNA. This sample's table reports around 400,000 distinct CDR3 sequences. The sequencing sample was made of blood. These receptors came from a human donor with ulcerative colitis or Crohn's disease, or a healthy co-twin of an affected twin (not recorded which).

J is TRBJ2-3 and V is TRBV2; TCRdb's D call of TRBD2 is untestable without DNA. From germline, CDR1 is SNHLY and CDR2 FYNNEI. The CDR3 has 16 residues. The CDR3 sequence: CASSEGSSGGLDTQYF.

V gene TRBV30 combines with J gene TRBJ2-1; TCRdb's D gene call, TRBD1, goes unchecked for lack of DNA. Germline V gives CDR1 GTSNPN, CDR2 SVGIG (reference sequence). The CDR3 consists of 15 residues. The chain's CDR3 is CAWSIGGTGGDEQFF.

The chain joins TRBV27 to TRBJ2-5; TCRdb's D call, TRBD1, is unchecked because there is no DNA. This CDR3 is 13 amino acids long. The germline CDR1 and CDR2 sequences are MNHEY and SMNVEV (reference sequence). The CDR3 loop reads CASTRTGHRTQYF.

The gene calls are TRBV2 and TRBJ2-1; TCRdb outputs TRBD2, but without DNA this stays unchecked. The germline CDR1 and CDR2 sequences are SNHLY and FYNNEI. This CDR3 comprises 15 residues. Here the CDR3 reads CASSGLAGGGDEQFF.

The rearrangement links TRBV6-2 or TRBV6-3 to TRBJ2-1; the D call from TCRdb, TRBD1, cannot be confirmed without DNA. The CDR3 contains 12 residues. From germline, CDR1 is MNHEY and CDR2 SVGEGT. This chain's CDR3 is CASNTGTREQFF.

The rearrangement uses TRBV20-1 and TRBJ2-1; the D call of TRBD2 rests on TCRdb alone, since no DNA is present to check it. This CDR3 has 12 residues. Germline values: CDR1 DFQATT, CDR2 SNEGSKA (reference sequence). CDR3 in amino acids: CSAGKRLDEQFF.